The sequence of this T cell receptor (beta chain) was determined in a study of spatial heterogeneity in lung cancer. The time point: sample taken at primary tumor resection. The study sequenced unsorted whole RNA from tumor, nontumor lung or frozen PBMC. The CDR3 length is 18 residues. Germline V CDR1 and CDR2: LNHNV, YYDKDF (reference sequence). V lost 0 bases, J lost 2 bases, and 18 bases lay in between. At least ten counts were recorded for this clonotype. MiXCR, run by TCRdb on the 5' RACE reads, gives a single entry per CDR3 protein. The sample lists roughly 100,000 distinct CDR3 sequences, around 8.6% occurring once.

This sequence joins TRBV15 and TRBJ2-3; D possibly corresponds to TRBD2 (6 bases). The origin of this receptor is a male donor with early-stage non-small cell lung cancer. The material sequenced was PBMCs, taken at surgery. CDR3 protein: CATSRDRFRAGSTDTQYF. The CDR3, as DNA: TGTGCCACCAGCAGAGATAGGTTTCGAGCGGGCTCCACAGATACGCAGTATTTT.